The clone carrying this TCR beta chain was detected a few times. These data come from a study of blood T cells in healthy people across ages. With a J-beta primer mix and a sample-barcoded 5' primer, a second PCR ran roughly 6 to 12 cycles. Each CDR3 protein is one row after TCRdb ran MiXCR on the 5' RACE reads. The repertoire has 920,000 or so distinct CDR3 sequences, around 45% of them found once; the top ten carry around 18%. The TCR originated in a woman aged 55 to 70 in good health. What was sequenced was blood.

The CDR3 sequence is CASSQFTGGYEQYF. CDR3 DNA sequence: TGTGCCAGCAGCCAATTTACAGGGGGCTACGAGCAGTACTTC. The chain uses TRBV14 and TRBJ2-7; 8 bases line up with TRBD1. This CDR3 region has 14 residues. Trimming cost V 2 bases and J 3 bases; bases outside gene matches: 3. Germline lookup yields CDR1 SGHDN and CDR2 FVKESK.